Following are 29 T cell receptor beta chains from one sample sequenced in a study of T cell responses to AZD1222 COVID-19 vaccine. Using immunoSEQ multiplex PCR, the repertoire was profiled, and TCRdb retains in-frame clones only, with some absent. This sample has approximately 100,000 clones, with 85% to 90% found just once. The sequencing here drew on peripheral blood, taken on day 0 of AZD1222 vaccination. Every receptor here comes from an adult in good health.

This rearrangement joins TRBV14 to TRBJ2-1; tentative D call: TRBD1 (5 bases). The germline V gene encodes CDR1 SGHDN and CDR2 FVKESK. The V and J ends lost 6 bases and 2 bases respectively, with 11 bases between them. This CDR3 region has 14 residues. The CDR3 region has the DNA TGTGCCAGCAGTGGGGCCCCGCCCTACAATGAGCAGTTCTTC. Protein product: CASSGAPPYNEQFF.

V is TRBV5-1 and J is TRBJ1-2, with 7 bases lining up with TRBD1. There are 13 residues in the CDR3. Trimming removed 5 bases from V and 4 bases from J; junction bases left unmatched: 5. In germline, CDR1 is SGHRS, CDR2 YFSETQ. CDR3 coding DNA: TGCGCCAGCAGACAGGGGTCGGGCTATGGCTACACCTTC. Translation gives CASRQGSGYGYTF. Drawing the rest from reference TRBV5-1 and TRBJ1-2, the complete variable domain is KAGVTQTPRYLIKTRGQQVTLSCSPISGHRSVSWYQQTPGQGLQFLFEYFSETQRNKGNFPGRFSGRQFSNSRSEMNVSTLELGDSALYLCASRQGSGYGYTFGSGTRLTVV.

This clone counts as medium-sized. This chain joins TRBV6-4 and TRBJ1-6; D is undetermined. V was cut by 3 bases and J by 5 bases, with 5 bases left in between. CDR3 length equals 13 residues. Per germline, CDR1 MRHNA and CDR2 SNTAGT. The CDR3 loop is CASSENDNSPLHF. CDR3 DNA: TGTGCCAGCAGTGAGAACGATAATTCACCCCTCCACTTT.

This clone was seen just once. This sequence joins TRBV28 and TRBJ2-7; D uncertain. CDR3 size: 13 residues. CDR1 is MDHEN, CDR2 SYDVKM, per germline. The V and J ends lost 8 bases and 2 bases respectively, with 13 bases between them. The CDR3 bases are TGTGCCAGCCGAACCCCCTCCCCCTACGAGCAGTACTTC. Its translation: CASRTPSPYEQYF.

The sample holds a few counts of this clone. The chain links TRBV11-2 to TRBJ2-7; 8 bases line up with TRBD1. The V and J ends lost 4 bases and 1 base, in that order; junction bases with no gene match: 3. The germline V gene encodes CDR1 SGHAT and CDR2 FQNNGV. CDR3 size: 14 residues. CDR3 DNA sequence: TGTGCCAGCAGCTCCCAGGGGGCTTCCTACGAGCAGTACTTC. Translation gives CASSSQGASYEQYF.

The genes are TRBV5-4 and TRBJ1-6; the D gene is possibly TRBD1 (5 bases). Trimming shortened V by 4 bases and J by 7 bases, and 15 bases separated the two germline ends. CDR3 length: 15 amino acids. The germline CDR1 and CDR2 sequences are SGHNT and YYREEE (reference sequence). The CDR3 DNA follows: TGTGCCAGCAGCAGCAGCCGGGACCGAAATTCACCCCTCCACTTT. Protein product: CASSSSRDRNSPLHF.

The V call is TRBV5-1, the J call TRBJ1-5; the match to TRBD1 covers 11 bases. V was clipped by 4 bases and J by 7 bases; unmatched bases: 4. This CDR3 has 14 amino acids. Per the germline V gene, CDR1 is SGHRS and CDR2 is YFSETQ. The CDR3 DNA reads as TGCGCCAGCAGCATGGGACAGGGGGACCAGCCCCAGCATTTT. Translation gives CASSMGQGDQPQHF.

J is TRBJ2-2 and V is TRBV2, with 7 bases that match TRBD1. From germline, CDR1 is SNHLY and CDR2 FYNNEI. The CDR3 spans 14 residues. Losses at the gene ends were 9 bases for V and 3 bases for J; bases not matched to a gene: 7. The CDR3 region has the DNA TGTGCCAGGGGAACCAGGGGGTACACCGGGGAGCTGTTTTTT. It specifies CARGTRGYTGELFF.

V gene TRBV5-4 combines with J gene TRBJ1-1; weak D call: TRBD1 (6 bases). The CDR3 spans 14 residues. Germline V gene data show CDR1 as SGHNT and CDR2 as YYREEE (reference sequence). Trimming left V 1 base short and J 1 base short, with 8 bases between. The CDR3: CASSLPGANTEAFF. The CDR3 DNA sequence: TGTGCCAGCAGCTTGCCGGGGGCGAACACTGAAGCTTTCTTT. The full variable domain, in which reference TRBV5-4 and TRBJ1-1 provide the parts outside the CDR3, is ETGVTQSPTHLIKTRGQQVTLRCSSQSGHNTVSWYQQALGQGPQFIFQYYREEENGRGNFPPRFSGLQFPNYSSELNVNALELDDSALYLCASSLPGANTEAFFGQGTRLTVV.

The chain couples TRBV7-2 to TRBJ1-1; 10 bases are a match to TRBD1. This CDR3 has 16 residues. In germline, CDR1 is SGHTA, CDR2 FQGNSA. V shed 5 bases and J 0 bases; nucleotides not matched to a gene: 6. This chain's CDR3 is CASSTGQGGMNTEAFF. CDR3 nucleotides: TGTGCCAGCAGCACCGGACAGGGGGGGATGAACACTGAAGCTTTCTTT.

The V call is TRBV4-2, the J call TRBJ1-2, with a possible D match to TRBD1 (5 bases). V shed 0 bases and J shed 2 bases, with 10 bases lying between them. The V gene's germline CDR1 is LGHNA and CDR2 YNFKEQ. CDR3 size: 15 residues. The CDR3 sequence: CASSQDQGENYGYTF. In DNA form, the CDR3 reads TGTGCCAGCAGCCAAGATCAGGGTGAAAACTATGGCTACACCTTC.

In nucleotides, the CDR3 is TGTGCCAGCAGCTTAGACAGGGCACGGAGAGCTTTCTTT. Translated, it gives CASSLDRARRAFF. The chain couples TRBV11-2 to TRBJ1-1, with D perhaps matching TRBD1 (5 bases). This CDR3 contains 13 residues. V lost 0 bases, J lost 10 bases, and 12 bases lay in between. Germline lookup yields CDR1 SGHAT and CDR2 FQNNGV.

V is TRBV3-1 (or the pseudogene TRBV3-2) and J is TRBJ1-3; D call uncertain. The ends were cut back, 1 base at V and 1 base at J, with 8 bases in the middle. In germline, CDR1 is LGHDT, CDR2 YNNKEL (reference sequence). The CDR3 extends over 15 amino acids. CDR3 in amino acids: CASSQGVRSGNTIYF. In DNA, the CDR3 is TGTGCCAGCAGCCAAGGGGTTCGGTCTGGAAACACCATATATTTT.

Only one count was recorded for this clone. J is TRBJ2-5 and V is TRBV6-4; D uncertain. The ends were cut back, 7 bases at V and 0 bases at J, with 6 bases in the middle. The CDR3 is 12 residues long. Germline V lookup: CDR1 MRHNA, CDR2 SNTAGT. The CDR3 spells CASTPHQETQYF. CDR3 bases: TGTGCCAGCACCCCTCACCAAGAGACCCAGTACTTC.

The chain combines TRBV15 with TRBJ2-7, with 8 bases matching TRBD2. The CDR3 spans 15 residues. CDR1 and CDR2 from the germline V gene are LNHNV and YYDKDF (reference sequence). The ends lost 1 base at V and 4 bases at J; junction bases unmatched: 6. CDR3 residues: CATSRGTGGPYEQYF. The CDR3 DNA is TGTGCCACCAGCAGAGGGACGGGGGGGCCTTACGAGCAGTACTTC.

This rearrangement joins TRBV6-5 to TRBJ2-7; 9 bases are a match to TRBD1. The V and J ends lost 6 bases and 3 bases, in that order; junction bases with no gene match: 6. The CDR3 totals 14 residues. Germline V gene sequence: CDR1 MNHEY, CDR2 SVGAGI. The CDR3 sequence: CASRKQTGGYEQYF. DNA for the CDR3: TGTGCCAGCAGGAAACAGACAGGGGGCTACGAGCAGTACTTC.

CDR3 nucleotide sequence: TGCGCCAGCAGCTTTATGGCAGGGCTAAATTCTGGAAACACCATATATTTT. It codes for CASSFMAGLNSGNTIYF. This chain uses TRBV5-1 with TRBJ1-3; tentatively, D is TRBD1 (5 bases). Germline values: CDR1 SGHRS, CDR2 YFSETQ. The CDR3 length is 17 residues. Between the trimmed V and J ends, which lost 2 bases and 1 base, there was a span of 16 bases.

The rearrangement joins TRBV5-1 to TRBJ1-4; the D gene is possibly TRBD1 (6 bases). The CDR3 is 15 residues long. V dropped 0 bases and J dropped 4 bases, with 10 bases sitting between them. CDR1 and CDR2 (germline): SGHRS, YFSETQ. Written as DNA, the CDR3 is TGCGCCAGCAGCTTGGCCCGAGGGGGTAATGAAAAACTGTTTTTT. Translated, it gives CASSLARGGNEKLFF.

This rearrangement joins TRBV11-2 to TRBJ1-2; no clear D gene. The CDR3 loop spans 13 amino acids. Trimming shortened V by 1 base and J by 5 bases, and 8 bases separated the two germline ends. CDR1 SGHAT and CDR2 FQNNGV come from the germline V gene. Here the CDR3 DNA reads TGTGCCAGCAGCTTAGTGGGAGGTTATGGCTACACCTTC. Protein sequence: CASSLVGGYGYTF.

The chain is built from TRBV4-2 and TRBJ2-1; TRBD2 agrees at 8 bases. CDR1 is LGHNA, CDR2 YNFKEQ, per germline. This CDR3 is built from 14 residues. V lost 5 bases to trimming and J lost 10 bases; unmatched junction nucleotides: 10. CDR3 sequence reads: CASSSGLDVDEQFF. DNA of the CDR3: TGTGCCAGCAGCTCGGGACTAGACGTTGACGAGCAGTTCTTC.

The chain carries TRBV28 and TRBJ2-1, with D possibly TRBD2 on 6 matching bases. Trimming stripped 8 bases from V and 7 bases from J, with 9 bases between. This CDR3 has 11 amino acids. Germline values: CDR1 MDHEN, CDR2 SYDVKM. CDR3 residues: CASPSDNEQFF. In nucleotides, the CDR3 is TGTGCCAGCCCTAGCGATAATGAGCAGTTCTTC. The full variable domain, completed using reference TRBV28 and TRBJ2-1, is DVKVTQSSRYLVKRTGEKVFLECVQDMDHENMFWYRQDPGLGLRLIYFSYDVKMKEKGDIPEGYSVSREKKERFSLILESASTNQTSMYLCASPSDNEQFFGPGTRLTVL.

The chain recombines TRBV20-1 with TRBJ2-1; no definite D call. V was pared by 5 bases and J by 11 bases, with 13 bases between. The CDR3 contains 11 residues. CDR1 is DFQATT and CDR2 is SNEGSKA in the germline V gene (reference sequence). The CDR3 reads CSALSSSQQFF. The CDR3, as DNA: TGCAGTGCTCTTTCCTCTTCTCAGCAGTTCTTC.

The rearrangement joins TRBV29-1 to TRBJ2-5, with TRBD1 as a possible D gene (5 bases). CDR3 length: 15 residues. In germline, CDR1 is SQVTM, CDR2 ANQGSEA. Trimming removed 1 base from V and 4 bases from J, with 16 bases in between. The CDR3 region has the DNA TGCAGCGTTGAAGGGGGCCACCTTTCGGGAGAGACCCAGTACTTC. This sequence encodes CSVEGGHLSGETQYF. Full variable domain (missing parts from reference TRBV29-1 and TRBJ2-5): SAVISQKPSRDICQRGTSLTIQCQVDSQVTMMFWYRQQPGQSLTLIATANQGSEATYESGFVIDKFPISRPNLTFSTLTVSNMSPEDSSIYLCSVEGGHLSGETQYFGPGTRLLVL.

The chain uses TRBV5-1 and TRBJ2-3; 8 nucleotides line up with TRBD1. CDR3 length: 14 amino acids. Germline V gene sequence: CDR1 SGHRS, CDR2 YFSETQ. J gave up 8 bases and V 4 bases, and 9 bases lay outside the gene matches. The CDR3 protein is CASSHGQGEGTQYF. As DNA, the CDR3 is TGCGCCAGCAGCCACGGACAGGGAGAGGGTACGCAGTATTTT.

The chain joins TRBV4-3 to TRBJ1-2; a possible D gene is TRBD1 (6 bases). Trimming pared 3 bases from V and 2 bases from J, leaving 10 bases between. The germline gives CDR1 LGHNA, CDR2 YSLEER. There are 14 residues in the CDR3. CDR3 nucleotides: TGCGCCAGCAGCCAGAGGACAGCGAACTATGGCTACACCTTC. This encodes CASSQRTANYGYTF.

The V gene is TRBV10-3, the J gene TRBJ1-2; D possibly corresponds to TRBD1 (6 bases). The V gene's germline CDR1 is ENHRY and CDR2 SYGVKD. V dropped 5 bases and J dropped 4 bases, with 14 bases sitting between them. The CDR3 has 14 residues. The CDR3 coding sequence is TGTGCCATCAGTAGACAGGAGGGGGTCTATGGCTACACCTTC. Translation gives CAISRQEGVYGYTF.

The CDR3 DNA is TGTGCCAGCAGTACAGAACAGGGGCGGCACACCTTC. Its protein is CASSTEQGRHTF. This chain joins TRBV6-5 and TRBJ1-2; 7 bases fit TRBD1. This CDR3 has 12 residues. From germline, CDR1 is MNHEY and CDR2 SVGAGI. V shed 5 bases, J shed 12 bases, and the junction held 9 bases outside the gene matches.

V gene TRBV10-3 combines with J gene TRBJ2-1; D may be TRBD1 (5 bases). Germline-derived CDR1 and CDR2 are ENHRY and SYGVKD. The CDR3 consists of 14 residues. The V end was cut by 10 bases, the J end by 0 bases, with 13 bases between. CDR3 in DNA: TGTGCCACCGCCCAGGGCCTCTCCTACAATGAGCAGTTCTTC. Encoded protein: CATAQGLSYNEQFF.

The rearrangement links TRBV6-5 to TRBJ1-1, with D perhaps matching TRBD1 (5 bases). The CDR3 covers 15 residues. V was trimmed by 5 bases and J by 8 bases, leaving 21 bases between them. CDR1 is MNHEY and CDR2 is SVGAGI in the germline V gene. CDR3: CASSLRRQRFEEAFF. The CDR3 region has the DNA TGTGCCAGCAGTCTCCGACGACAGCGGTTCGAAGAAGCTTTCTTT.